This TCR beta chain was identified during a study of shared clonotypes between healthy human individuals. Details on this clone: Other DNA variants within this sample encode the same CDR3.

Germline V gives CDR1 MNHEY, CDR2 SMNVEV (reference sequence). V dropped 3 bases and J dropped 4; count of bases not matched to a gene: 3. This CDR3 region has 14 residues. Sequencing used immunoSEQ multiplex PCR; TCRdb keeps in-frame clones, though not all of them. The repertoire has some 500,000 clones, 95% to 97% of them found once; the top ten carry under 0.06%. The sequence came from a woman in her twenties or thirties in good health. Input material: naive CD4+ T cells sorted from blood. Subset described: CD45RA+ positively selected. The chain links TRBV27 to TRBJ2-7, with TRBD1 identical over 10 bases. Here the CDR3 reads CASSLRDRGYEQYF. The DNA of the CDR3 is TGTGCCAGCAGTTTGAGGGACAGGGGTTACGAGCAGTACTTC.